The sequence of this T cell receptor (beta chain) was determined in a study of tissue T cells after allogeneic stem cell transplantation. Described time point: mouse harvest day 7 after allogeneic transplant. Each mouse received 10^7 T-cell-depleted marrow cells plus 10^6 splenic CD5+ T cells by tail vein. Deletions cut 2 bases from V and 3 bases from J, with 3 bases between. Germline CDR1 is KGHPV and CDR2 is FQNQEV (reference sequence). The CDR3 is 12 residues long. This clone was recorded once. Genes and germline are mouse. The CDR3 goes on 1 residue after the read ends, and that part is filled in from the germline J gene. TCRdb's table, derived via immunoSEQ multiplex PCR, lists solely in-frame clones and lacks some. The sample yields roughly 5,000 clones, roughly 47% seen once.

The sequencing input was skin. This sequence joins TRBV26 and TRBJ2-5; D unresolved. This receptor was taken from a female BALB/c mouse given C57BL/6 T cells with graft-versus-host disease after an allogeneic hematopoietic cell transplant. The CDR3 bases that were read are TGTGCCAGCAGTCTGAGGCAAGACACCCAGTAC. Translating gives CASSLRQDTQY. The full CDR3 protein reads CASSLRQDTQYF.